This T cell receptor (beta chain) was recovered during a study of cytomegalovirus exposure and HLA in healthy donors. About this clone: No antigen is known for it.

Study-wide findings and caveats: It was reportedly the case that the classifier diagnosed cytomegalovirus status with high specificity and sensitivity.

Germline loops: CDR1 KGHSH, CDR2 LQKENI. The CDR3 is 15 residues long. V lost 4 bases to trimming and J lost 4 bases; unmatched junction nucleotides: 6. At collection, donors were nominally healthy, but unrecorded immune exposures were probable. Use of 60 Vbeta and 13 Jbeta primers characterized the PCR. Some clones are missing from TCRdb's copy, which holds only in-frame ones; the method was immunoSEQ multiplex PCR. The sample records 80,000 or so clones, about two thirds being singletons. V gene TRBV18 combines with J gene TRBJ2-3; 9 nucleotides agree with TRBD2. This receptor was identified in a woman aged 45-65 years in good health and CMV-seropositive. Sequencing was carried out using PBMCs. DNA of the CDR3: TGTGCCAGCTCACGGAGCGGGGGGATAGCAGATACGCAGTATTTT. It encodes CASSRSGGIADTQYF.